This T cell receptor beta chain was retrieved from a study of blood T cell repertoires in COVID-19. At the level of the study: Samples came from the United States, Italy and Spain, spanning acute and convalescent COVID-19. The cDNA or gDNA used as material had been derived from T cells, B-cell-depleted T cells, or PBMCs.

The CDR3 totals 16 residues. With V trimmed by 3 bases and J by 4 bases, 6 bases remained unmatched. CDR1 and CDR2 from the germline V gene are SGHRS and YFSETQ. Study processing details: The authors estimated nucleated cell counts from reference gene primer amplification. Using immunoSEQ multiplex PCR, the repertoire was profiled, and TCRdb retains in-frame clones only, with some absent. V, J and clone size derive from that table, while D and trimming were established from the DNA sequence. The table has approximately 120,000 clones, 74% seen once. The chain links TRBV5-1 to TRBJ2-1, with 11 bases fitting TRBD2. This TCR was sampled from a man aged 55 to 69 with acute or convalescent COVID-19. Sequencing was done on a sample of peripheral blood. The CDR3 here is CASSSGLAASYNEQFF. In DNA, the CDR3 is TGCGCCAGCAGCTCGGGACTAGCGGCATCTTACAATGAGCAGTTCTTC.